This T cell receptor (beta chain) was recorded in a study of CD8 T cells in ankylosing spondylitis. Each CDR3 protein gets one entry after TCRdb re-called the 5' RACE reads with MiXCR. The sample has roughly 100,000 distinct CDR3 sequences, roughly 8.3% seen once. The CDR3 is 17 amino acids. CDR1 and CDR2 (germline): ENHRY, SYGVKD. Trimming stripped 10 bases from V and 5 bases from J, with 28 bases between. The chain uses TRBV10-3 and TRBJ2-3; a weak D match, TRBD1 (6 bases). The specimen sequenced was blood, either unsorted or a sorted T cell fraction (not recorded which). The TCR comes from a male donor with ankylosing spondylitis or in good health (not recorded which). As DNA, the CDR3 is TGTGCCACCCAACCATCGACGACAGGCCGGGCAGGAGATACGCAGTATTTT. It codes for CATQPSTTGRAGDTQYF.